This T cell receptor (beta chain) is drawn from a study of shared clonotypes between healthy human individuals. Regarding the study as a whole: Among a few donors, about 5% of naive CD4 clonotypes were found in common.

Replicate PCRs from sorted subsets contained roughly 200 ng DNA, which is around 29,000 T cell genomes. Measured with immunoSEQ multiplex PCR; TCRdb has only the in-frame clones, and not every one. The data show roughly 590,000 clones, 95% seen once. CDR3 size: 15 residues. V was clipped by 5 bases and J by 5 bases, with 15 bases between them. The germline V gene encodes CDR1 SEHNR and CDR2 FQNEAQ (reference sequence). Comments on this clone: Its antigen remains unidentified.

The naive CD8 fraction comprised CD45RO-negative cells positively selected for CCR7 and excluded terminally differentiated effector memory CD45RA+ cells. The study enrolled healthy HIV-negative adults without recent acute infections or vaccinations as donors. The specimen sequenced was naive CD8+ T cells sorted from blood. The sequence derives from a woman aged 25 to 39 in good health. This chain links TRBV7-9 with TRBJ2-2, with a weak D call TRBD2 (6 bases). CDR3 sequence reads: CASSPALGLTGELFF. DNA of the CDR3: TGTGCCAGCAGCCCGGCTCTCGGACTAACCGGGGAGCTGTTTTTT.